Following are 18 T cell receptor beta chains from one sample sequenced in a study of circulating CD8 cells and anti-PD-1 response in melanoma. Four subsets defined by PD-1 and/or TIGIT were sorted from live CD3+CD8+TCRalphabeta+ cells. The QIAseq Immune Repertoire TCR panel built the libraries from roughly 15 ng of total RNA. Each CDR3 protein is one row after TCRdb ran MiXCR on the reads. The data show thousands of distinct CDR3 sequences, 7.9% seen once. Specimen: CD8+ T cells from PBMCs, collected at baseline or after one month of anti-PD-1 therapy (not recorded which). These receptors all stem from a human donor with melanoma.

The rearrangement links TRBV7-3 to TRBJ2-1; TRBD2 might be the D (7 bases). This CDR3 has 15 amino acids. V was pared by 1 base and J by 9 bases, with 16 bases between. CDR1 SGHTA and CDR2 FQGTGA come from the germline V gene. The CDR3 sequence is CASSLSGGSYGEQFF. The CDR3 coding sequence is TGTGCCAGCAGCTTAAGCGGGGGCTCCTACGGTGAGCAGTTCTTC.

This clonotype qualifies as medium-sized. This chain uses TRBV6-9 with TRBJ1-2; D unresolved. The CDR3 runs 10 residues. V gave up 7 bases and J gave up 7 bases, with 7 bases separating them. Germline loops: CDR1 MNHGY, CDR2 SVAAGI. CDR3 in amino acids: CASNKPGYTF. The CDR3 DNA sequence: TGTGCCAGCAATAAACCTGGCTACACCTTC.

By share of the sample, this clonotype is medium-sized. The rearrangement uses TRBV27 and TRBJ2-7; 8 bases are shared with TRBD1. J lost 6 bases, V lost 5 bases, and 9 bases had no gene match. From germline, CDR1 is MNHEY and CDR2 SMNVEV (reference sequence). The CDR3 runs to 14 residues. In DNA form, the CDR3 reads TGTGCCAGCAGTCTTCAGGGGGCGAAGGGCGAGCAGTACTTC. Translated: CASSLQGAKGEQYF.

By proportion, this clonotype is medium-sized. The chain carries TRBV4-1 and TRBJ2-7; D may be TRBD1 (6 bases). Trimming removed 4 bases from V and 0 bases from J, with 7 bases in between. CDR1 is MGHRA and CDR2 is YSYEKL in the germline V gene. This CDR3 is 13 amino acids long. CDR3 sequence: CASSPDSSYEQYF. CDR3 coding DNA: TGCGCCAGCAGCCCGGACAGCTCCTACGAGCAGTACTTC.

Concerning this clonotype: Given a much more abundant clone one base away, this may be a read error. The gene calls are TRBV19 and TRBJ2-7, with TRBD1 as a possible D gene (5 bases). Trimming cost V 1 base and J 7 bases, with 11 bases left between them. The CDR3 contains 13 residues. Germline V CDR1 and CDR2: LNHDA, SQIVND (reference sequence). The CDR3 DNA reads TGTGCCAGTAGTATAGGACAGTTCAATGAGCAGTACTTC. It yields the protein CASSIGQFNEQYF.

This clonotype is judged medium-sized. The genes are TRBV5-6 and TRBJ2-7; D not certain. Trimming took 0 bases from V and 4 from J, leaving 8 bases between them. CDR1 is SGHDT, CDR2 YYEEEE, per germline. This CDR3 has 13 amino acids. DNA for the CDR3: TGTGCCAGCAGCTTGGGGAGACAATACGAGCAGTACTTC. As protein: CASSLGRQYEQYF.

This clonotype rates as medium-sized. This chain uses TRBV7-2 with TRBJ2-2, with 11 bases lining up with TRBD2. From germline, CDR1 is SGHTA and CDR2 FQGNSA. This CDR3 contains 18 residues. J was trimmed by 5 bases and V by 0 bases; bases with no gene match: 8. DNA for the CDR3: TGTGCCAGCAGCTTAGCGCTTAGCGGGGGGGCCCTGACCGGGGAGCTGTTTTTT. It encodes CASSLALSGGALTGELFF.

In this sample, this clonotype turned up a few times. The CDR3 DNA sequence: TGTGCCAGTAGTATGGGGACGCCCGGAAACACCATATATTTT. As protein: CASSMGTPGNTIYF. V and J are TRBV19 and TRBJ1-3, with a tentative D call TRBD1 (5 bases). Trimming took off 3 bases at V and 4 bases at J, with 10 bases between the two ends. Germline V gene lookup returns CDR1 LNHDA and CDR2 SQIVND (reference sequence). The CDR3 runs 14 residues.

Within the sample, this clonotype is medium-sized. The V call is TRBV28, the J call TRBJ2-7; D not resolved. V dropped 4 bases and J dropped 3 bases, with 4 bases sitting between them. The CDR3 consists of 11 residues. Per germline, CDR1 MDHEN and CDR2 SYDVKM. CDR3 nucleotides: TGTGCCAGCAGTTCAGACTACGAGCAGTACTTC. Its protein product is CASSSDYEQYF.

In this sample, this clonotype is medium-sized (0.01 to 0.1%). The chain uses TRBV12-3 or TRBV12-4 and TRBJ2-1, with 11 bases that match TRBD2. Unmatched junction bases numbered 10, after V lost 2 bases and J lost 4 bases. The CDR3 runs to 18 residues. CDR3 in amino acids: CASSLPSGTSGSYNEQFF. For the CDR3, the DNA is TGTGCCAGCAGTTTACCCTCGGGGACTAGCGGTTCGTACAATGAGCAGTTCTTC.

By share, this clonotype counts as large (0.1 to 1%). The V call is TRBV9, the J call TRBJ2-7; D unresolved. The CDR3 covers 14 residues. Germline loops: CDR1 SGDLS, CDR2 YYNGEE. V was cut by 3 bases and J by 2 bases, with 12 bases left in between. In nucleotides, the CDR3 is TGTGCCAGCAGCGCCGAAGGTGGTGCCTACGAGCAGTACTTC. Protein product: CASSAEGGAYEQYF.

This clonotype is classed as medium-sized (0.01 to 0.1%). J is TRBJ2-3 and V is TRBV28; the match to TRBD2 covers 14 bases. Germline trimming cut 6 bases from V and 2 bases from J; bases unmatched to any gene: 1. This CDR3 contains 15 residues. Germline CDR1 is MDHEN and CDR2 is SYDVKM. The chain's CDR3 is CASRGLAGVTDTQYF. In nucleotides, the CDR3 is TGTGCCAGCAGGGGACTAGCGGGGGTCACAGATACGCAGTATTTT.

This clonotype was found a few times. CDR3 protein: CASSLGFNNEQFF. CDR3 nucleotide sequence: TGTGCCAGCTCTTTGGGGTTTAACAATGAGCAGTTCTTC. This rearrangement joins TRBV27 to TRBJ2-1; D unclear. Germline assignment: CDR1 MNHEY and CDR2 SMNVEV (reference sequence). The V end was cut by 8 bases, the J end by 5 bases, with 13 bases between. This CDR3 comprises 13 residues.

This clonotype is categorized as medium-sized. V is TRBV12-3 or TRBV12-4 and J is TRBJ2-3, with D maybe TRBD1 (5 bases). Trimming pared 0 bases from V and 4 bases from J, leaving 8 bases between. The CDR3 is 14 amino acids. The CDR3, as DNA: TGTGCCAGCAGTTTAGCGGGGCCGGCAGATACGCAGTATTTT. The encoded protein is CASSLAGPADTQYF.

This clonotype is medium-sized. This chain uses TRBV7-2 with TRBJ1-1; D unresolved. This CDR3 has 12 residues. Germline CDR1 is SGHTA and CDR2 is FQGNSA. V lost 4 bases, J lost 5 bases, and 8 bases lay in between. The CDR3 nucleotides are TGTGCCAGCAGCTACGTCTTAACTGAAGCTTTCTTT. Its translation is CASSYVLTEAFF.

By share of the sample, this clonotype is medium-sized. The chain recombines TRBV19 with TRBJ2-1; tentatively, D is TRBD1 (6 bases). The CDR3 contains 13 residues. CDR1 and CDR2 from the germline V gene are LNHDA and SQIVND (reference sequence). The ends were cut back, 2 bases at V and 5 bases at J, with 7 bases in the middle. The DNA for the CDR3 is TGTGCCAGTAGTATATGGACAGACAATGAGCAGTTCTTC. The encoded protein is CASSIWTDNEQFF.

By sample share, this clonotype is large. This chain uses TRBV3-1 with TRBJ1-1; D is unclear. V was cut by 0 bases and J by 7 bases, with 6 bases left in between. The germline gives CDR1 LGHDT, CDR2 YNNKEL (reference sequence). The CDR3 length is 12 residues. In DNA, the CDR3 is TGTGCCAGCAGCCAAGATCGGCGTGAAGCTTTCTTT. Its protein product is CASSQDRREAFF.

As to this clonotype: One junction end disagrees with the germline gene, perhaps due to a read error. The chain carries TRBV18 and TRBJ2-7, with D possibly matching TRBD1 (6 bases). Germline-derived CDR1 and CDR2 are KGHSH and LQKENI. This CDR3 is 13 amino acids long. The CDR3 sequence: CANSQDSDYEQYF. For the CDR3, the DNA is TGTGCCAACTCACAGGACAGCGACTACGAGCAGTACTTC.